Shown below are 25 T cell receptor beta chains from a single sample sequenced in a study of blood T cells in healthy people across ages. Alongside a J-beta primer mix, a sample-barcoded 5' primer served in a second PCR lasting roughly 7 to 11 cycles. TCRdb reprocessed the 5' RACE reads via MiXCR and lists one record per CDR3 protein. The sample holds fewer than 2,000,000 distinct CDR3 sequences, around 36% seen once. Material: blood. The origin of the receptors is a woman aged 30 to 39 in good health.

The V gene is TRBV28, the J gene TRBJ2-5; D is possibly TRBD1 or TRBD2 (5 bases each). The CDR3 totals 15 residues. V lost 6 bases to trimming and J lost 1 base, with 15 bases between them. Germline V CDR1 and CDR2: MDHEN, SYDVKM. The CDR3 region has the DNA TGTGCCAGCAGCCAGTGGGGCGGACTCCAAGAGACCCAGTACTTC. Translated, it gives CASSQWGGLQETQYF.

This chain joins TRBV19 and TRBJ2-7; TRBD1 aligns across 12 bases. This CDR3 has 15 residues. Trimming at V came to 3 bases and at J to 0 bases, leaving 0 bases not matched to a gene. Germline assignment: CDR1 LNHDA and CDR2 SQIVND (reference sequence). The CDR3 loop reads CASSMGQGASYEQYF. The CDR3 coding sequence is TGTGCCAGTAGTATGGGACAGGGGGCCTCCTACGAGCAGTACTTC.

This clonotype showed up many times. The gene calls are TRBV5-1 and TRBJ2-3; D tentatively fits TRBD1 or TRBD2 (6 bases each). The CDR3 has 15 residues. Germline V CDR1 and CDR2: SGHRS, YFSETQ. Trimming left V 2 bases short and J 1 base short, with 11 bases between. The CDR3 is CASSLRGDRTDTQYF. Here the CDR3 DNA reads TGCGCCAGCAGCTTAAGGGGGGATCGCACAGATACGCAGTATTTT.

CDR3 residues: CASSLAEGVAYEQYF. DNA for the CDR3: TGTGCCAGCAGCTTAGCTGAAGGGGTGGCTTACGAGCAGTACTTC. V gene TRBV11-2 combines with J gene TRBJ2-5; maybe TRBD1 (5 bases). TRBJ2-7 explains the end of the DNA better; the J call may be wrong. CDR1 SGHAT and CDR2 FQNNGV come from the germline V gene. The CDR3 sequence is 15 residues long.

The table lists this clonotype with many counts. V is TRBV4-1 and J is TRBJ2-7, with no clear D. The germline gives CDR1 MGHRA, CDR2 YSYEKL. The CDR3 runs to 14 residues. Between the trimmed V and J ends, which lost 0 bases and 2 bases, there was a span of 8 bases. The CDR3 loop reads CASSQDLGPYEQYF. The CDR3 bases are TGCGCCAGCAGCCAAGATCTGGGTCCCTACGAGCAGTACTTC.

The V call is TRBV28, the J call TRBJ1-2; D may be TRBD1 (5 bases). The CDR3 extends over 18 amino acids. The V end lost 3 bases, the J end lost 2 bases, and 22 bases lay between the germline ends. The germline V gene encodes CDR1 MDHEN and CDR2 SYDVKM. This chain's CDR3 is CASSFGLFGSGGNYGYTF. The CDR3 DNA reads as TGTGCCAGCAGTTTTGGCCTGTTTGGGTCTGGGGGAAACTATGGCTACACCTTC.

The gene calls are TRBV20-1 and TRBJ2-3, with 7 bases that match TRBD2. CDR1 DFQATT and CDR2 SNEGSKA come from the germline V gene (reference sequence). This CDR3 is 16 amino acids long. With V trimmed by 3 bases and J by 2 bases, 11 bases remained unmatched. The CDR3 protein is CSASALAEPLTDTQYF. The CDR3 DNA sequence: TGCAGTGCTAGCGCCCTAGCGGAGCCTCTCACAGATACGCAGTATTTT.

This chain uses TRBV9 with TRBJ2-1; 8 bases are shared with TRBD2. J gave up 8 bases and V 0 bases, and 7 bases lay outside the gene matches. The CDR3 covers 15 residues. Germline values: CDR1 SGDLS, CDR2 YYNGEE. In nucleotides, the CDR3 is TGTGCCAGCAGCGTAGAACGGGGGGGCTTCGATGAGCAGTTCTTC. Encoded protein: CASSVERGGFDEQFF.

This chain connects TRBV12-3 or TRBV12-4 to TRBJ1-2; D unresolved. The CDR3 sequence is 11 residues long. V was pared by 5 bases and J by 14 bases, with 15 bases between. Here the CDR3 reads CASSGSYGCTF. CDR3 sequence (DNA): TGTGCCAGCAGTGGGAGTTATGGCTGTACCTTC.

In its sample, this clonotype was seen a few times. The chain combines TRBV6-6 with TRBJ2-3; D call uncertain. The germline V gene has CDR1 MNHNY and CDR2 SVGAGI (reference sequence). CDR3 length: 13 amino acids. V was trimmed by 3 bases and J by 4 bases, leaving 8 bases between them. CDR3 residues: CASSYGSSDTQYF. CDR3 bases: TGTGCCAGCAGTTATGGAAGTTCAGATACGCAGTATTTT.

This clonotype was picked up a small number of times. The J gene is TRBJ1-2, the V gene TRBV20-1; D remains ambiguous. Looked up from germline, CDR1 is DFQATT and CDR2 is SNEGSKA (reference sequence). CDR3 length: 13 amino acids. V gave up 6 bases and J gave up 4 bases, with 15 bases separating them. The CDR3, as DNA: TGCAGTGCCGTTGACCGGGCCACCTATGGCTACACCTTC. Its translation is CSAVDRATYGYTF.

The chain has TRBV2 and TRBJ2-1; D is tentatively TRBD1 or TRBD2 (5 bases each). V was clipped by 8 bases and J by 8 bases, with 22 bases between them. Looked up from germline, CDR1 is SNHLY and CDR2 is FYNNEI. The CDR3 length is 15 residues. The CDR3 is CASRSGTTPGHEQFF. CDR3 coding DNA: TGTGCCAGCCGGTCCGGGACCACTCCGGGGCATGAGCAGTTCTTC. The whole variable domain, remainder taken from reference TRBV2 and TRBJ2-1, is EPEVTQTPSHQVTQMGQEVILRCVPISNHLYFYWYRQILGQKVEFLVSFYNNEISEKSEIFDDQFSVERPDGSNFTLKIRSTKLEDSAMYFCASRSGTTPGHEQFFGPGTRLTVL.

This clonotype was seen a handful of times. The genes are TRBV3-1 and TRBJ2-6, with D tentatively TRBD1 (5 bases). Trimming removed 2 bases at V and 1 base at J, with 12 bases between. The CDR3 totals 17 residues. Germline lookup yields CDR1 LGHDT and CDR2 YNNKEL (reference sequence). In DNA form, the CDR3 reads TGTGCCAGCAGCCAACAGGGTCAAGTGTCTGGGGCCAACGTCCTGACTTTC. Amino acids: CASSQQGQVSGANVLTF.

The chain recombines TRBV27 with TRBJ2-3; 7 bases are shared with TRBD1. Per germline, CDR1 MNHEY and CDR2 SMNVEV (reference sequence). The CDR3 runs 14 residues. V lost 10 bases and J lost 3; bases outside the gene matches: 10. CDR3 coding DNA: TGTGCCACTTCGAATTCAGGGGGAACAGATACGCAGTATTTT. Translated, it gives CATSNSGGTDTQYF.

A few counts support this clonotype. V and J are TRBV24-1 and TRBJ2-3, with D perhaps matching TRBD1 (5 bases). There are 13 residues in the CDR3. In germline, CDR1 is KGHDR, CDR2 SFDVKD. V lost 9 bases to trimming and J lost 1 base, with 10 bases between them. The DNA of the CDR3 is TGTGCCACCGCCAGGGCGGGCACAGATACGCAGTATTTT. This encodes CATARAGTDTQYF.

The genes are TRBV3-1 and TRBJ1-2, with D tentatively TRBD1 (5 bases). The germline gives CDR1 LGHDT, CDR2 YNNKEL (reference sequence). CDR3 length equals 14 residues. V was clipped by 2 bases and J by 6 bases, with 13 bases between them. CDR3 DNA sequence: TGTGCCAGCAGCCAATCGGGGGTGGAGGATGGCTACACCTTC. Its translation: CASSQSGVEDGYTF.

This rearrangement joins TRBV10-1 to TRBJ2-7; D not resolved. The CDR3 totals 15 residues. Trimming pared 2 bases from V and 2 bases from J, leaving 13 bases between. Germline assignment: CDR1 WNHNN and CDR2 SYGVQD (reference sequence). In nucleotides, the CDR3 is TGCGCCAGCAGTGAGGAGTCCGGCTTAGCCTACGAGCAGTACTTC. Translating it yields CASSEESGLAYEQYF.

This clonotype was counted a few times. The chain couples TRBV7-2 to TRBJ2-7; 9 positions agree with TRBD1. CDR1 SGHTA and CDR2 FQGNSA come from the germline V gene. The CDR3 loop spans 16 amino acids. V lost 5 bases and J lost 3; bases outside the gene matches: 11. The CDR3: CASSRPGTGLFYEQYF. Here the CDR3 DNA reads TGTGCCAGCAGCCGACCCGGGACAGGGCTCTTCTACGAGCAGTACTTC.

This clonotype has more than one count but fewer than ten. The CDR3 protein is CSAREVLRGYSYEQYF. In DNA form, the CDR3 reads TGCAGTGCTAGAGAAGTGCTCAGGGGGTACTCCTACGAGCAGTACTTC. The chain couples TRBV20-1 to TRBJ2-7; 7 positions match TRBD1. Trimming at V came to 0 bases and at J to 0 bases, leaving 8 bases not matched to a gene. Per the germline V gene, CDR1 is DFQATT and CDR2 is SNEGSKA (reference sequence). There are 16 residues in the CDR3.

This clonotype has more than one count but fewer than ten. The gene calls are TRBV2 and TRBJ1-6, with D unclear. The CDR3 sequence is 15 residues long. V was pared by 4 bases and J by 6 bases, with 13 bases between. The V gene's germline CDR1 is SNHLY and CDR2 FYNNEI. The DNA of the CDR3 is TGTGCCAGCAGTGTCGCTGGGGTCCTTAATTCACCCCTCCACTTT. This translates into CASSVAGVLNSPLHF.

The chain carries TRBV28 and TRBJ2-3; unclear D gene. From germline, CDR1 is MDHEN and CDR2 SYDVKM. The CDR3 spans 14 residues. Trimming removed 3 bases at V and 2 bases at J, with 9 bases between. This CDR3 reads CASSLGINTDTQYF. CDR3 DNA: TGTGCCAGCAGTTTGGGAATTAACACAGATACGCAGTATTTT. The full variable domain, with the rest looked up from reference TRBV28 and TRBJ2-3, is DVKVTQSSRYLVKRTGEKVFLECVQDMDHENMFWYRQDPGLGLRLIYFSYDVKMKEKGDIPEGYSVSREKKERFSLILESASTNQTSMYLCASSLGINTDTQYFGPGTRLTVL.

This clonotype turned up a few times. The rearrangement uses TRBV7-9 and TRBJ2-5; 7 bases match TRBD2. Unmatched junction bases numbered 10, after V lost 5 bases and J lost 4 bases. This CDR3 region has 15 residues. Germline values: CDR1 SEHNR, CDR2 FQNEAQ (reference sequence). CDR3 sequence: CASSLRGGDGETQYF. CDR3 nucleotides: TGTGCCAGCAGCCTCCGGGGAGGGGATGGAGAGACCCAGTACTTC.

This clonotype occurred many times. The genes are TRBV29-1 and TRBJ2-1; D is ambiguous. V was trimmed by 4 bases and J by 8 bases, leaving 9 bases between them. Germline lookup yields CDR1 SQVTM and CDR2 ANQGSEA. The CDR3 sequence is 11 residues long. CDR3 amino acids: CSVVRADEQFF. The CDR3 nucleotides read TGCAGCGTTGTAAGGGCCGATGAGCAGTTCTTC.

This clonotype was observed many times. J is TRBJ2-7 and V is TRBV12-3 or TRBV12-4; no definite D call. V shed 5 bases and J shed 6 bases, with 20 bases lying between them. The CDR3 runs to 15 residues. Here the CDR3 DNA reads TGTGCCAGCAGTCTAGGCAGGTCATCCGCCAGCGAGCAGTACTTC. It specifies CASSLGRSSASEQYF.

The CDR3 protein is CASSLSGGSRAFF. CDR3 bases: TGTGCCAGCAGTCTGTCCGGAGGCTCGCGGGCTTTCTTT. This rearrangement joins TRBV28 to TRBJ1-1; D uncertain. Trimming took 5 bases from V and 11 from J, leaving 18 bases between them. Germline-derived CDR1 and CDR2 are MDHEN and SYDVKM. The CDR3 is made up of 13 amino acids.